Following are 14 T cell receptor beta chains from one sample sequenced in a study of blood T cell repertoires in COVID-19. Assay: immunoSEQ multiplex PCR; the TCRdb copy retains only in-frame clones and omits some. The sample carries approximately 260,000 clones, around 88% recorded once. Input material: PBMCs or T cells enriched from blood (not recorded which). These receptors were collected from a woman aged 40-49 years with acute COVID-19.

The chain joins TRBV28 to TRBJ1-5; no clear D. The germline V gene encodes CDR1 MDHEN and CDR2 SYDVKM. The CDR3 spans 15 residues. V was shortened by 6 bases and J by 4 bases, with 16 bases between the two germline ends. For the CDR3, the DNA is TGTGCCAGCAGGGATGCGTTCGACGGGAATCAGCCCCAGCATTTT. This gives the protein CASRDAFDGNQPQHF.

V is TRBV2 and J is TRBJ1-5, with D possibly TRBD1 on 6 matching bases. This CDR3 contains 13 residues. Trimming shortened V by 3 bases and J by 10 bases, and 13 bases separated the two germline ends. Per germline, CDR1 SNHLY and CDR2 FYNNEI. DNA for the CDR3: TGTGCCAGCAGTGAGTCAGGGACATTACCCCAGCATTTT. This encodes CASSESGTLPQHF.

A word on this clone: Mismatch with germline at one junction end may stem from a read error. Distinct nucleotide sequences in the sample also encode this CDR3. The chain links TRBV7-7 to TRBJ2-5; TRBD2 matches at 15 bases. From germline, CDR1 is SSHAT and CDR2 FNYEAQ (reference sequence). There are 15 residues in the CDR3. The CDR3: CASSPGLAGGETQYF. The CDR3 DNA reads TGTGCTAGCAGCCCGGGACTAGCGGGAGGAGAGACCCAGTACTTC.

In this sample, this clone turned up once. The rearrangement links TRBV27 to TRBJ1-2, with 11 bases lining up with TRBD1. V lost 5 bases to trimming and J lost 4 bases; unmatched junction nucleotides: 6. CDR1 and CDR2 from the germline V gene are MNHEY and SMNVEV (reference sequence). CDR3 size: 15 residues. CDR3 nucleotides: TGTGCCAGCAGTCCCGGACAGGGGGCAGTCTATGGCTACACCTTC. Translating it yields CASSPGQGAVYGYTF.

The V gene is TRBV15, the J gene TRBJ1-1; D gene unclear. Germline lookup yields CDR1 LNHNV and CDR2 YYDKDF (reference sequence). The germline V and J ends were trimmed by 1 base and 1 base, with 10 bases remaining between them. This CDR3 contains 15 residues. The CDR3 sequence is CATSRAFRGNTEAFF. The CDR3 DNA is TGTGCCACCAGCAGAGCATTTCGGGGGAACACTGAAGCTTTCTTT.

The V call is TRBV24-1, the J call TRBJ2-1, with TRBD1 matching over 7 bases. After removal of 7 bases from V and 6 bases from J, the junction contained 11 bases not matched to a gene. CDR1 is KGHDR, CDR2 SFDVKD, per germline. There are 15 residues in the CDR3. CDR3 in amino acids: CATRTSAGGFNEQFF. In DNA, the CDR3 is TGTGCCACCAGGACATCGGCAGGGGGTTTCAATGAGCAGTTCTTC.

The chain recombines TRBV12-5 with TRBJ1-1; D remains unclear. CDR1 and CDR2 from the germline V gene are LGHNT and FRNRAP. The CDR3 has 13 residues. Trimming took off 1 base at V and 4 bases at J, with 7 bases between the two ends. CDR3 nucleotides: TGTGCTAGTGGTTTGGGACACAGCACTGAAGCTTTCTTT. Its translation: CASGLGHSTEAFF.

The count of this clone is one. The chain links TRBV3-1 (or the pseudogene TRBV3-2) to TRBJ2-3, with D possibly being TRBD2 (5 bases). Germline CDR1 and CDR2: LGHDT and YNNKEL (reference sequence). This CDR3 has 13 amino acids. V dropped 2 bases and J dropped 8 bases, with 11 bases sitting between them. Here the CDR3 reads CASSQTGSGTQYF. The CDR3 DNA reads TGTGCCAGCAGCCAAACGGGGTCCGGTACGCAGTATTTT.

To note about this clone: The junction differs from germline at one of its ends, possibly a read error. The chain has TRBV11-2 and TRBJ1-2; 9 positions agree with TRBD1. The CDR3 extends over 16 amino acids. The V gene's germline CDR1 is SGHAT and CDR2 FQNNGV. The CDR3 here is CASRLAGQGEVGGYTF. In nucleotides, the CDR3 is TGTGCCAGCCGCTTAGCGGGACAGGGTGAAGTGGGGGGCTACACCTTC. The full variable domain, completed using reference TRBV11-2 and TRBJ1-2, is EAGVAQSPRYKIIEKRQSVAFWCNPISGHATLYWYQQILGQGPKLLIQFQNNGVVDDSQLPKDRFSAERLKGVDSTLKIQPAKLEDSAVYLCASRLAGQGEVGGYTFGSGTRLTVV.

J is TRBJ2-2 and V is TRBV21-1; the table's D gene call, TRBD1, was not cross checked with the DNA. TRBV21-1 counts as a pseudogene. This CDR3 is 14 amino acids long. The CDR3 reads CASSKGQPPGELFF. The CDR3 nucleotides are TGTGCCAGCAGCAAAGGACAGCCACCCGGGGAGCTGTTTTTT.

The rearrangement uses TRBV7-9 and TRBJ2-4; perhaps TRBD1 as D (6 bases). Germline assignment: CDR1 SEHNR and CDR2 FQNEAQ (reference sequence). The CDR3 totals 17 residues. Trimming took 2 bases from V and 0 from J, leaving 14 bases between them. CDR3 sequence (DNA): TGTGCCAGCAGCTTAAAGACAGGATTCGTAGCCAAAAACATTCAGTACTTC. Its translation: CASSLKTGFVAKNIQYF.

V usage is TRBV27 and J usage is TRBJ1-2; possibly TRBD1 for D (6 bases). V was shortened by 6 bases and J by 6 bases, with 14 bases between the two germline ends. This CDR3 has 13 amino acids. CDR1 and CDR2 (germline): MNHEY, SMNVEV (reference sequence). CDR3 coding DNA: TGTGCCAGCAGGAAACAGGGTTCTGATGGCTACACCTTC. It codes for CASRKQGSDGYTF.

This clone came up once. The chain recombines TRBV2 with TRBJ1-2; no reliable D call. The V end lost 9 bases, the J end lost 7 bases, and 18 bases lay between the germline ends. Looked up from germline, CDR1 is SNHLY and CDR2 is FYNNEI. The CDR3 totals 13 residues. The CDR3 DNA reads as TGTGCCAGTAACGCCGGGGAGGGCAGTGGCTACACCTTC. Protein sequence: CASNAGEGSGYTF.

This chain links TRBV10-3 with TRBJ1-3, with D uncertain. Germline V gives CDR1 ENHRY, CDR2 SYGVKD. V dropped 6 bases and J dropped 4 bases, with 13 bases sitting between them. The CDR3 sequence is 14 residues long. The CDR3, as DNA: TGTGCCATCAGCTTTGAGAGTCCCGGAAACACCATATATTTT. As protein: CAISFESPGNTIYF.